This is a list of T cell receptor beta chains from one sample in a study of blood T cell repertoires in COVID-19. Repertoires were generated with immunoSEQ multiplex PCR, while TCRdb's copy carries only in-frame clones and drops some. Counted here are roughly 300,000 clones, roughly 87% occurring once; the ten biggest clones make up roughly 1%. The sequencing sample was made of PBMCs or T cells enriched from blood (not recorded which). Receptor source: a woman aged 30 to 39 who had recovered from COVID-19. Each CDR3 is given without its conserved first and last residue. Fields, in order: V gene, J gene, D gene, CDR3 protein. D genes are given only for firm matches.

TRBV7-2	TRBJ2-7	.	ASSLAPLRAEEQY
TRBV28	TRBJ2-1	TRBD1	ASSLTGNEQF
TRBV3-1/TRBV3-2	TRBJ1-2	.	ASSRSRDTTDHT
TRBV3-1/TRBV3-2	TRBJ2-2	.	ASSLRQTGELF
TRBV7-9	TRBJ2-1	.	ASSSQGDEQF
TRBV5-6	TRBJ1-5	.	ASSLSYSNQPQH
TRBV10-3	TRBJ2-7	.	AIRSRDTYYEQY
TRBV11-2	TRBJ1-2	.	ASSLGRNGYT
TRBV29-1	TRBJ1-2	TRBD1	SVGARQGQDGYT
TRBV10-3	TRBJ2-1	TRBD1	AISDGQGLWDEQF
TRBV2	TRBJ2-3	.	ASSFRGDTDTQY
TRBV18	TRBJ1-6	TRBD1	ASSQGQMNSPLH
TRBV14	TRBJ1-2	TRBD1	ASSQPGTVYGYT
TRBV7-9	TRBJ1-2	TRBD1	ASSSRQGNYGYT
TRBV6-5	TRBJ2-7	.	ASSPAEGYEQY
TRBV30	TRBJ2-7	.	AAARGAQYEQY
TRBV14	TRBJ2-7	TRBD1	ASSQDFLGTGPYEQY
TRBV19	TRBJ2-3	TRBD1	ASSTTGGTQY
TRBV18	TRBJ1-6	.	ASSPRTADNSPLH
TRBV2	TRBJ1-2	.	ASSGSGSGGGYT
TRBV21-1	TRBJ2-4	.	ARDPSWGGSIQY
TRBV5-6	TRBJ1-3	TRBD1	ASSLDIGGPGNTIY
TRBV30	TRBJ2-7	TRBD1	AWRLKGQRYEQY
TRBV12-5	TRBJ1-4	.	ASGLIAGEKLF
TRBV10-1	TRBJ2-7	TRBD1	ASSGSGTGPYEQY
TRBV19	TRBJ1-6	TRBD1	ASRTDRAHNSPLH
TRBV10-3	TRBJ2-5	.	AIRGRGGQGQETQY
TRBV29-1	TRBJ1-3	.	SVMGGVSGNTIY
TRBV28	TRBJ1-4	TRBD1	ASSLPGQGVEKLF
TRBV2	TRBJ2-1	.	ASSLANEQF
TRBV29-1	TRBJ2-7	TRBD2	SVEDRGGYEQY
TRBV21-1	TRBJ2-1	.	ASSKAGLAGGPDNEQF
TRBV7-8	TRBJ2-7	.	ASSTPGGAYEQY
TRBV30	TRBJ1-1	.	AWARESTGSTEAF
TRBV28	TRBJ1-5	TRBD1	ASSSWTGRSNQPQH